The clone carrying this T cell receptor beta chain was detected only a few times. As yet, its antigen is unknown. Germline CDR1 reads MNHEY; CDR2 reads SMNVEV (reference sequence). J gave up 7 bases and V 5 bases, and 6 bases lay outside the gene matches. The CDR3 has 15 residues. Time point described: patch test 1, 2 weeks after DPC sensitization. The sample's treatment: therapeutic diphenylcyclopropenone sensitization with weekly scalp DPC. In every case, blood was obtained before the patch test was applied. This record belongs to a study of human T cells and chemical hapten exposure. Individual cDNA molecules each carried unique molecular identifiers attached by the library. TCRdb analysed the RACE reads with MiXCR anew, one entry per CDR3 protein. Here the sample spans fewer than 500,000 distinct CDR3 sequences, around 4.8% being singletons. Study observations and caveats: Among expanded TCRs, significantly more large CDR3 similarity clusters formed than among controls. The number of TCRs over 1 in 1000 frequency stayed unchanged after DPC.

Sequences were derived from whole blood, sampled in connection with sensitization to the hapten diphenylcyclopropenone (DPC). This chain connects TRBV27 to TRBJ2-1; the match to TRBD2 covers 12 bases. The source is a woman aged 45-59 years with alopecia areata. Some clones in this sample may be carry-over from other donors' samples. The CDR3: CASSLAGGDGNEQFF. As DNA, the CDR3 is TGTGCCAGCAGTCTAGCGGGAGGGGATGGGAATGAGCAGTTCTTC.